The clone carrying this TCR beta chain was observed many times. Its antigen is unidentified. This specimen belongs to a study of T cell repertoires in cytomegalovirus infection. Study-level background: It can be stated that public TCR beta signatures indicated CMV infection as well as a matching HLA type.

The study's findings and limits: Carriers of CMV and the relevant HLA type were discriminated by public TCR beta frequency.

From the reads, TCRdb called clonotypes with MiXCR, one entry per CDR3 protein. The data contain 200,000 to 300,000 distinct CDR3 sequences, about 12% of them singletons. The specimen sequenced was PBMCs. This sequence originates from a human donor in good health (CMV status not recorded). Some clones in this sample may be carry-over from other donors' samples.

CDR3 DNA: TGCAGCGTTGATAGGCGTAACTATGGCTACACCTTC. Amino acids: CSVDRRNYGYTF. The chain combines TRBV29-1 with TRBJ1-2; D ambiguous. The germline V gene has CDR1 SQVTM and CDR2 ANQGSEA. V was pared by 3 bases and J by 1 base, with 6 bases between. This CDR3 spans 12 amino acids.